What follows are 18 T cell receptor beta chains derived from one specimen sequenced in a study of CD8+CD57+ T cells in acquired aplastic anemia. Using genomic DNA as the template, TCR beta VDJ and CDR3 profiling was carried out. MiXCR, applied by TCRdb to the reads, yields one record per CDR3 protein. The sample has some 130,000 distinct CDR3 sequences, around 48% seen once. Sample: sorted CD4+, CD8+, or CD8+CD57+ T cells (not recorded which) from PBMCs. These receptors originate from a human donor in good health, serving as a control.

Of note for this clonotype: A read error may be the cause here, since a much bigger clone is one base away. This is likely a read error, given that the CDR3 carries no conserved phenylalanine or tryptophan at its end. The chain recombines TRBV19 with TRBJ1-5; D is perhaps TRBD1 (6 bases). Trimming left V 3 bases short and J 3 bases short, with 18 bases between. The CDR3 has 17 amino acids. The germline CDR1 and CDR2 sequences are LNHDA and SQIVND (reference sequence). Written as DNA, the CDR3 is TGTGCCAGTAGTATCAACAGGGAGGAAGGGGTCAATCAGCCCCAGCATCTT. It is translated as CASSINREEGVNQPQHL.

This clonotype showed up many times. The chain's CDR3 is CASSAMGQGSGNTIYF. The DNA of the CDR3 is TGTGCCAGCAGCGCCATGGGACAGGGGTCTGGAAACACCATATATTTT. V usage is TRBV4-2 and J usage is TRBJ1-3; 10 bases agree with TRBD1. The CDR3 covers 16 residues. Trimming removed 5 bases from V and 1 base from J; junction bases left unmatched: 5. CDR1 LGHNA and CDR2 YNFKEQ come from the germline V gene.

This clonotype was seen only once. This chain joins TRBV25-1 and TRBJ1-1, with no clear D. Germline CDR1 MGHDK, CDR2 SYGVNS. V dropped 4 bases and J dropped 3 bases, with 15 bases sitting between them. CDR3 length equals 15 residues. The CDR3 sequence is CASSGRHSMDTEAFF. The CDR3 DNA reads as TGTGCCAGCAGTGGCAGGCACTCAATGGACACTGAAGCTTTCTTT.

The sample holds a few counts of this clonotype. The rearrangement links TRBV24-1 to TRBJ2-5; TRBD1 matches 9 bases. J was trimmed by 5 bases and V by 3 bases; bases with no gene match: 9. This CDR3 has 16 amino acids. The germline gives CDR1 KGHDR, CDR2 SFDVKD. The CDR3 reads CATSDPPGQGGETQYF. CDR3 DNA: TGTGCCACCAGTGATCCCCCGGGACAGGGCGGGGAGACCCAGTACTTC.

This chain uses TRBV18 with TRBJ2-2; D gene unclear. Germline V gene sequence: CDR1 KGHSH, CDR2 LQKENI. This CDR3 region has 15 residues. The V gene lost 2 bases and the J gene lost 1 base, with 8 bases spanning the gap. The CDR3 bases are TGTGCCAGCTCACCAGGCAGCAGGAACACCGGGGAGCTGTTTTTT. Translation gives CASSPGSRNTGELFF.

The rearrangement links TRBV7-6 to TRBJ1-5, with D perhaps TRBD1 (5 bases). This CDR3 spans 15 amino acids. V gave up 2 bases and J gave up 5 bases, with 13 bases separating them. The germline V gene has CDR1 SGHVS and CDR2 FNYEAQ. The CDR3 reads CASSLRAGPDQPQHF. For the CDR3, the DNA is TGTGCCAGCAGCTTAAGGGCAGGGCCAGATCAGCCCCAGCATTTT.

The rearrangement joins TRBV19 to TRBJ2-7, with D possibly matching TRBD1 (5 bases). The CDR3 contains 14 residues. V lost 4 bases and J 0 bases, leaving 10 bases between the germline ends. Germline loops: CDR1 LNHDA, CDR2 SQIVND (reference sequence). Written as DNA, the CDR3 is TGTGCCAGTAGTAACCAGGGATTCTCCTACGAGCAGTACTTC. The encoded protein is CASSNQGFSYEQYF. Variable domain in full (rest from reference TRBV19 and TRBJ2-7): DGGITQSPKYLFRKEGQNVTLSCEQNLNHDAMYWYRQDPGQGLRLIYYSQIVNDFQKGDIAEGYSVSREKKESFPLTVTSAQKNPTAFYLCASSNQGFSYEQYFGPGTRLTVT.

This clonotype appeared many times. The chain is built from TRBV4-1 and TRBJ1-2; D is ambiguous. V was shortened by 0 bases and J by 2 bases, with 16 bases between the two germline ends. Germline V gene data show CDR1 as MGHRA and CDR2 as YSYEKL. The CDR3 sequence is 17 residues long. The CDR3 nucleotides are TGCGCCAGCAGCCAAGATAAGGGAACGAAAGGGAACTATGGCTACACCTTC. Its protein product is CASSQDKGTKGNYGYTF.

CDR3 sequence: CATSEGGSGQGYNEQFF. Here the CDR3 DNA reads TGTGCCACCAGTGAAGGTGGCTCGGGACAGGGATACAATGAGCAGTTCTTC. V gene TRBV24-1 combines with J gene TRBJ2-1; 9 nucleotides align to TRBD1. Germline assignment: CDR1 KGHDR and CDR2 SFDVKD. The V segment lost 4 bases and the J segment 4 bases; nucleotides outside the gene matches: 10. The CDR3 is made up of 17 amino acids.

This clonotype has a count of ten or more. The gene calls are TRBV19 and TRBJ2-1, with D tentatively TRBD1 (6 bases). The germline V gene encodes CDR1 LNHDA and CDR2 SQIVND (reference sequence). V was trimmed by 0 bases and J by 6 bases, leaving 12 bases between them. The CDR3 runs 15 residues. Written as DNA, the CDR3 is TGTGCCAGTAGTATAGATTACAGGGCACCCAATGAGCAGTTCTTC. This sequence encodes CASSIDYRAPNEQFF.

The chain links TRBV20-1 to TRBJ2-3; TRBD2 aligns across 7 bases. CDR1 is DFQATT and CDR2 is SNEGSKA in the germline V gene (reference sequence). The CDR3 consists of 12 residues. With V trimmed by 7 bases and J by 4 bases, 5 bases remained unmatched. The CDR3 DNA is TGCAGTGGGACTAGTAGTGCAGATACGCAGTATTTT. This gives the protein CSGTSSADTQYF.

By share, this clonotype ranks as medium-sized. The chain joins TRBV29-1 to TRBJ2-7; possible D gene TRBD1, 6 bases. Germline CDR1 SQVTM, CDR2 ANQGSEA. There are 14 residues in the CDR3. V was shortened by 5 bases and J by 4 bases, with 18 bases between the two germline ends. The CDR3 is CSVKPTGTGYEQYF. The CDR3 bases are TGCAGCGTTAAGCCGACAGGCACCGGATACGAGCAGTACTTC.

The rearrangement uses TRBV10-3 and TRBJ1-2; 8 bases match TRBD1. After removal of 6 bases from V and 8 bases from J, the junction contained 8 bases not matched to a gene. The CDR3 extends over 13 amino acids. Germline CDR1 ENHRY, CDR2 SYGVKD. CDR3 region: CAIRDREGEGYTF. Here the CDR3 DNA reads TGTGCCATCAGGGACAGGGAAGGAGAGGGCTACACCTTC.

The chain employs TRBV2 and TRBJ2-7; D might be TRBD2 (5 bases). The V and J ends lost 8 bases and 0 bases respectively, with 14 bases between them. The length of the CDR3 is 14 residues. CDR1 and CDR2 (germline): SNHLY, FYNNEI. Written as DNA, the CDR3 is TGTGCCAGCCATTCGGCGGGCGGCTCCTACGAGCAGTACTTC. Amino acids: CASHSAGGSYEQYF.

The rearrangement joins TRBV28 to TRBJ2-1, with 11 bases matching TRBD2. Looked up from germline, CDR1 is MDHEN and CDR2 is SYDVKM. With 5 bases clipped from V and 6 bases from J, the junction kept 6 bases outside the gene matches. This CDR3 region has 15 residues. CDR3 DNA: TGTGCCAGCAGTCCAATAGCGGGAGGGTTCAATGAGCAGTTCTTC. It yields the protein CASSPIAGGFNEQFF.

In its sample, this clonotype was seen many times. This chain joins TRBV20-1 and TRBJ2-7, with D perhaps TRBD2 (6 bases). The ends were cut back, 0 bases at V and 6 bases at J, with 12 bases in the middle. Germline CDR1 reads DFQATT; CDR2 reads SNEGSKA (reference sequence). The CDR3 extends over 13 amino acids. This chain's CDR3 is CSARDHVRGEQYF. The CDR3 nucleotides are TGCAGTGCTAGAGATCACGTGCGGGGCGAGCAGTACTTC.

Notes on this clonotype: The junction and the germline gene differ at one end; a read error may be behind it. The genes are TRBV29-1 and TRBJ1-1; D is perhaps TRBD1 (5 bases). CDR1 and CDR2 from the germline V gene are SQVTM and ANQGSEA. The CDR3 length is 11 residues. CDR3 coding DNA: TGCAGCGTTGATCTGGGGACTGAAGCTTACTTT. Its translation is CSVDLGTEAYF.

The chain couples TRBV10-3 to TRBJ1-1; 12 positions match TRBD1. The CDR3 length is 15 residues. V gave up 8 bases and J gave up 5 bases; unmatched junction bases: 9. In germline, CDR1 is ENHRY, CDR2 SYGVKD. Here the CDR3 DNA reads TGTGCCATCGGGGACAGGGGGCGTGGGGATACTGAAGCTTTCTTT. It specifies CAIGDRGRGDTEAFF.